The clone carrying this T cell receptor (beta chain) was counted at least ten times. Its specificity is not known. This record comes from a study of T cells after posttransplantation cyclophosphamide. Regarding the study as a whole: Recipient CMV seropositivity and CMV reactivation strongly tracked TRB clonality. Later blood repertoires were often dominated by clones from the donor CD8+ memory compartment. Tissue-infiltrating T cells from skin or gut overlapped little with blood T cells.

A marrow graft followed busulfan-fludarabine conditioning, with cyclophosphamide on days +3 and +4. Germline V gene sequence: CDR1 MGHRA, CDR2 YSYEKL. V lost 4 bases to trimming and J lost 4 bases, with 18 bases between them. The CDR3 has 16 residues. Clones were sequenced by immunoSEQ multiplex PCR, and TCRdb holds only the in-frame ones, with some missing. The counts give 8,000 to 10,000 clones, none of them seen only once; approximately 3.6% is held by the top ten. The TCR sequence derives from a male patient aged 45-60 years who received an allogeneic stem cell transplant from a related donor and was CMV-positive. The graft donor may account for some of the T cells. The sequencing here drew on PBMCs, taken approximately 330 days after allogeneic stem cell transplant with posttransplant cyclophosphamide. This chain uses TRBV4-1 with TRBJ2-3; tentative D call: TRBD1 (5 bases). The CDR3 sequence is CASSRISWQGADTQYF. In nucleotides, the CDR3 is TGCGCCAGCAGCCGGATCTCGTGGCAGGGCGCAGATACGCAGTATTTT.